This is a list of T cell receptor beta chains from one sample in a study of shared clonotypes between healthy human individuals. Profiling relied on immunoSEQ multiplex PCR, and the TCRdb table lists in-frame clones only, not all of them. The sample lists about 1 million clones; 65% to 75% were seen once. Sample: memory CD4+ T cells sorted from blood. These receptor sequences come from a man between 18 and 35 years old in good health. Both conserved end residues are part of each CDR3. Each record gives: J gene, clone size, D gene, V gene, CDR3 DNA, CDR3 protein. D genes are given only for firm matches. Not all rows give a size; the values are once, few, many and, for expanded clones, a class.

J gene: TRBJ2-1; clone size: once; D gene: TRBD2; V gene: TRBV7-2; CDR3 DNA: TGTGCCAGCAGCCCAGGACTAGCGGGGGGGCAAAATGAGCAGTTCTTC; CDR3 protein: CASSPGLAGGQNEQFF
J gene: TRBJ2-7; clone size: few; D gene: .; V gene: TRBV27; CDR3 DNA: TGTGCCAGCAGTTCCCAGGGGGGAGGGTCCTACGAGCAGTACTTC; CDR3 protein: CASSSQGGGSYEQYF
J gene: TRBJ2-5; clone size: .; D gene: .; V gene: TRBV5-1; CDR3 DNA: TGCGCCAGCAGCCTTGACCAACCGGCCCAGTACTTC; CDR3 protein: CASSLDQPAQYF
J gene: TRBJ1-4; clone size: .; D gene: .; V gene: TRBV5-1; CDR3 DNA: TGCGCCAGCAGTGTGGGACGGGCTAATGAAAAACTGTTTTTT; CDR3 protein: CASSVGRANEKLFF
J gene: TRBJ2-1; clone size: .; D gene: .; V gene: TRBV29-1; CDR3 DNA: TGCAGCGTTGAAAAGGGCCATGAGCAGTTCTTC; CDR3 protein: CSVEKGHEQFF
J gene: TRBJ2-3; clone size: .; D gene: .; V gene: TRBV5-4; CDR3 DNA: TGTGCCACCTCCTTACAAAACACAGATACGCAGTATTTT; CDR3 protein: CATSLQNTDTQYF
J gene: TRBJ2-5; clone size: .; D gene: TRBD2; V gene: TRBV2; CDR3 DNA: TGTGCCAGCAGTGACGTCGGACTAGCGGGGATCCAAGAGACCCAGTACTTC; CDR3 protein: CASSDVGLAGIQETQYF
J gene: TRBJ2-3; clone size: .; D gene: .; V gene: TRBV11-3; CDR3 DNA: TGTGCCAGCAGCCATCCTCCGGGACGGACCTTATGGGAGCAGTATTTT; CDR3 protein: CASSHPPGRTLWEQYF
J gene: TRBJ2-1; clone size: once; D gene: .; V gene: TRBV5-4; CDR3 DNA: TGTGCCAGCAGCTTGGATGCGGAGAGGGGGAATGAGCAGTTCTTC; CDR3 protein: CASSLDAERGNEQFF
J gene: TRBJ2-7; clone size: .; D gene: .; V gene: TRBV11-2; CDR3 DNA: TGTGCCAGCAGCTTACTCCGTACCTCCTACGAGCAGTACTTC; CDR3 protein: CASSLLRTSYEQYF
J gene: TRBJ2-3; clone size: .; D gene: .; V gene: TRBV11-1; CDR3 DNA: TGTGCCAGCAGCTTAAGGGGGCTAGCGGGCACAGATACGCAGTATTTT; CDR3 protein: CASSLRGLAGTDTQYF
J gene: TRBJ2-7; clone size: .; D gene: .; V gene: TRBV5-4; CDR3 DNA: TGTGCCAGCAGCTTGGCGAAGAGCTACGAGCAGTACTTC; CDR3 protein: CASSLAKSYEQYF
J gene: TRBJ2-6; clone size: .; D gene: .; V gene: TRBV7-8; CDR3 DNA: TGTGCCAGCAGTTCAGCGGCCAGCTCTGGGGCCAACGTCCTGACTTTC; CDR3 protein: CASSSAASSGANVLTF
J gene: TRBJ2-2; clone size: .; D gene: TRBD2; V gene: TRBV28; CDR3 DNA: TGTGCCAGCTCGGGAGGAAACACCGGGGAGCTGTTTTTT; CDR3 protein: CASSGGNTGELFF
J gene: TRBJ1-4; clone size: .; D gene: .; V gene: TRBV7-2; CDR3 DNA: TGTGCCAGCAGCAGTTATGCAACTAATGAAAAACTGTTTTTT; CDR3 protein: CASSSYATNEKLFF
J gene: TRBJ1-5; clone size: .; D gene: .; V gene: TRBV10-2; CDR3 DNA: TGCGCCAGCAGTGTCGGGGGGCCCAATCAGCCCCAGCATTTT; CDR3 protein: CASSVGGPNQPQHF
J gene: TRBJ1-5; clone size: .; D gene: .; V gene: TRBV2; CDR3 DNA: TGTGCCAGCAGTGCCGGGCCTAAGGGCAATCAGCCCCAGCATTTT; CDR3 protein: CASSAGPKGNQPQHF
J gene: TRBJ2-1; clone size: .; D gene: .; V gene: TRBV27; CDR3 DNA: TGTGCCAGCAGTCCACTTGGGGACTGGGGGCATGAGCAGTTCTTC; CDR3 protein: CASSPLGDWGHEQFF
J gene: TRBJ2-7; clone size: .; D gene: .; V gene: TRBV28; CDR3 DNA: TGTGCCAGCAGTACCGGGACACTGGTCTACGAGCAGTACTTC; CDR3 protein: CASSTGTLVYEQYF
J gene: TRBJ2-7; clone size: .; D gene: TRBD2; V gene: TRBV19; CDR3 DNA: TGTGCCAGTAGTATAGCTAGCGGGGCCTACGAGCAGTACTTC; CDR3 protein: CASSIASGAYEQYF
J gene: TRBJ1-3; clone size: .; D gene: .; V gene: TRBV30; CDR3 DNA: TGTGCCTGGAGTGTAGGAGGGGCTCATGGAAACACCATATATTTT; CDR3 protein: CAWSVGGAHGNTIYF
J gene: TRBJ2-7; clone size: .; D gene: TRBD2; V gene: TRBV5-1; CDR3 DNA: TGCGCCAGCTCGGGAGGCGGGGGGACCTACGAGCAGTACTTC; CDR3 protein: CASSGGGGTYEQYF
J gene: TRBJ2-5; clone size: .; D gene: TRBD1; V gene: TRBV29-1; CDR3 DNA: TGCAGCGCAACAGGGGGCGGACGTCAGACCCAGTACTTC; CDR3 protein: CSATGGGRQTQYF
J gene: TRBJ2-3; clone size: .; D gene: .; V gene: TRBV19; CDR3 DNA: TGTGCCAGTAGTCCTTATTTGCTCGGGGCAGATACGCAGTATTTT; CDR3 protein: CASSPYLLGADTQYF
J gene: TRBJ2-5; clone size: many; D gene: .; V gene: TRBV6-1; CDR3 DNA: TGTGCCAGCAGTGAAGCAGTAACCGCGAGGGGGACCCAGTACTTC; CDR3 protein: CASSEAVTARGTQYF
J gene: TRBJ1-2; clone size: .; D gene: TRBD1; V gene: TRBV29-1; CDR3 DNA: TGCAGCGGGGCAGGGGGAACAGGGGGCGCGAATGGCTACACCTTC; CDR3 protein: CSGAGGTGGANGYTF
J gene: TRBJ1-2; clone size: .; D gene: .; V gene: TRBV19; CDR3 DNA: TGTGCCAGCAAGAGCCGGTCAACCAACGGTGGCTACACCTTC; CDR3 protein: CASKSRSTNGGYTF
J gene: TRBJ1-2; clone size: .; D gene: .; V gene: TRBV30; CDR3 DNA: TGTGCCTGGAGTGTACCGGTCTGGCGGGGGCCCCACTATGGCTACACCTTC; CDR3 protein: CAWSVPVWRGPHYGYTF
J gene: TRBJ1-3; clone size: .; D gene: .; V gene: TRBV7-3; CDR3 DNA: TGTGCCAGCTTGAGGGAAGGAGATGGAAACACCATATATTTT; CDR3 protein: CASLREGDGNTIYF
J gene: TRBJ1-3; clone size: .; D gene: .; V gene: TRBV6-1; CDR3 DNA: TGTGCCAGCAGTGCCGGACAGTTCTCTGGAAACACCATATATTTT; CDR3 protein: CASSAGQFSGNTIYF
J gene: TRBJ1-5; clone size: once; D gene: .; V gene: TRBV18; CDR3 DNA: TGTGCCAGCTCAACAACATACAGGGAACAACCCCAGCATTTT; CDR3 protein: CASSTTYREQPQHF
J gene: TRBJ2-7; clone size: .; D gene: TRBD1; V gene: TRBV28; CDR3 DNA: TGTGCCAGCAGTCGCGCCGGGACAGTCTTGAAGGGGCAGTACTTC; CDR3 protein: CASSRAGTVLKGQYF
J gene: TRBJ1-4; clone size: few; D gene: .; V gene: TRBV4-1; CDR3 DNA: TGCGCCAGCAGCCAAGATCTGGAACTGTTTTTT; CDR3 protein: CASSQDLELFF
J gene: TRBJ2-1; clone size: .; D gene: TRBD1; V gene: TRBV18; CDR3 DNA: TGTGCCAGCTCACCACAGAGGGGGCTCTACAATGAGCAGTTCTTC; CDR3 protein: CASSPQRGLYNEQFF
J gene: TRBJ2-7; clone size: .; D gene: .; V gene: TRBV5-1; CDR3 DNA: TGCGCCAGCAGCTGGGGGACCCACTCTAACGAGCAGTACTTC; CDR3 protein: CASSWGTHSNEQYF
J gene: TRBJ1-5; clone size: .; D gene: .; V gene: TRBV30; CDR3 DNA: TGTGCCTGGAGTACCAAGGGAGGCAATCAGCCCCAGCATTTT; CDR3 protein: CAWSTKGGNQPQHF
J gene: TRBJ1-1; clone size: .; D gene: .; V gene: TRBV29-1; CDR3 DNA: TGCAGCGTTTCAGTTACGGGCACTGAAGCTTTCTTT; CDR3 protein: CSVSVTGTEAFF
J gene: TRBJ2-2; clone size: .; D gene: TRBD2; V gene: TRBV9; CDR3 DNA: TGTGCCAGCAGCGTCCGCGGGGGGACTAGCGGGAACCCCGGGGAGCTGTTTTTT; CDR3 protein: CASSVRGGTSGNPGELFF
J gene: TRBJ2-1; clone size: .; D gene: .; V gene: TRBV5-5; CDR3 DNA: TGTGCCAGCAGCAAAGGGACCGTCAATGAGCAGTTCTTC; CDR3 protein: CASSKGTVNEQFF
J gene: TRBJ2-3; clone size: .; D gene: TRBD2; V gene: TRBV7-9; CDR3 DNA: TGTGCCAGCAGTCCCACTAGCGGGAGGGTAGATACGCAGTATTTT; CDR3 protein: CASSPTSGRVDTQYF
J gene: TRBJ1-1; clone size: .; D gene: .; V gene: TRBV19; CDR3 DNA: TGTGCCAGTAGTATTACATTTTCGAACACTGAAGCTTTCTTT; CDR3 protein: CASSITFSNTEAFF
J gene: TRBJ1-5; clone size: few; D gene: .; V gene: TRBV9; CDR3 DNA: TGTGCCAGCAGCGTAGTAGCAAGGGACGGCAATCAGCCCCAGCATTTT; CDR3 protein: CASSVVARDGNQPQHF
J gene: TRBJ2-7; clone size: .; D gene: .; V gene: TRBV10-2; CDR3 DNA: TGCGCCAGCTCCTCCCTCAACTACGAGCAGTACTTC; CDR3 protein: CASSSLNYEQYF
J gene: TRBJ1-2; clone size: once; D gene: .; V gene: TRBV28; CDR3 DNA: TGTGCCAGCGTAAATGGAAACTATGGCTACACCTTC; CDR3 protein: CASVNGNYGYTF
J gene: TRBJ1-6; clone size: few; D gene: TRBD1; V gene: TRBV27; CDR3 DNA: TGTGCCAGCAGCGGACAGGGAAATTCACCCCTCCACTTT; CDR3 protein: CASSGQGNSPLHF
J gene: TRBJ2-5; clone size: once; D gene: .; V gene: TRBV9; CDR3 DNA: TGTGCCAGCAGCTCCCGGGGTCAGGGCGGCCTAAAGGAGACCCAGTACTTC; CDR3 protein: CASSSRGQGGLKETQYF
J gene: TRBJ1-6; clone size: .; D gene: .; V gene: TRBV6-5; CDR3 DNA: TGTGCCAGCAGTGGCTCCTATAATTCACCCCTCCACTTT; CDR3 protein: CASSGSYNSPLHF
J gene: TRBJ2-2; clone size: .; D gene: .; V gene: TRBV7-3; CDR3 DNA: TGTGCCAGCAGGCCCACCGACGGAGTCGGGGAGCTGTTTTTT; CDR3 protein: CASRPTDGVGELFF
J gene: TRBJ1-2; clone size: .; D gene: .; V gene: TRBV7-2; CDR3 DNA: TGTGCCAGCAGCTTAGACTCGACGCCCGCCTATGGCTACACCTTC; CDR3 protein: CASSLDSTPAYGYTF
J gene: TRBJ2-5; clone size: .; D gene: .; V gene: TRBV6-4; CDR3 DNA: TGTGCCAGCAGTCCGACCGCCGGGGGAGAGACCCAGTACTTC; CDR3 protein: CASSPTAGGETQYF